This TCR beta chain was identified in a study of T-cell reconstitution after alpha-beta-depleted transplantation in children. Germline loops: CDR1 SEHNR, CDR2 FQNEAQ (reference sequence). The J segment lost 1 base and the V segment lost 5 bases, leaving 11 bases of the junction unmatched. The CDR3 covers 17 residues. A library of TCRbeta sequences, prepared with unique molecular identifiers, was generated. TCRdb re-analysed the PCR reads in MiXCR, keeping a single row per CDR3 protein. The top ten hold approximately 4.2% of the sample, which has 380,000 or so distinct CDR3 sequences, roughly 15% seen once.

The rearrangement joins TRBV7-9 to TRBJ2-1; 7 positions match TRBD1. Specimen: PBMCs, collected from the stem cell graft. This TCR derives from a human donor who donated a stem cell graft to a child with Fanconi anemia. CDR3 in DNA: TGTGCCAGCAGCCCGCGACAGGGTGGAAGATCCTACAATGAGCAGTTCTTC. Its translation: CASSPRQGGRSYNEQFF.